This entry features one T cell receptor (beta chain) sequence. The antigen is not known. This record belongs to a study of somatic mutations in cytotoxic T cells in rheumatoid arthritis. Across the whole study: No treatment had yet been given when patient blood (around 27 ml EDTA) was drawn, right after diagnosis. Study findings and constraints: Only rheumatoid arthritis patients, not healthy controls, showed CD8+ clonality increasing with age.

Measured with immunoSEQ multiplex PCR; TCRdb has only the in-frame clones, and not every one. This table has 15,000 to 20,000 clones, roughly 86% appearing once. V shed 7 bases and J shed 0 bases, with 12 bases lying between them. Germline values: CDR1 MNHNS, CDR2 SASEGT. This CDR3 has 14 amino acids. Sequencing input: CD8+ T cells sorted from blood. The chain links TRBV6-1 to TRBJ1-1; D is undetermined. The sequence derives from a woman aged 50 to 65 with rheumatoid arthritis. Here the CDR3 reads CASKTESLNTEAFF. The CDR3 DNA reads as TGTGCCAGCAAGACCGAGAGTTTGAACACTGAAGCTTTCTTT.